The rows below give T cell receptor beta chains drawn from one sample of a study of cytomegalovirus exposure and HLA in healthy donors. Libraries were prepared by immunoSEQ multiplex PCR; TCRdb keeps only in-frame clonotypes and omits some of them. This repertoire shows about 170,000 clones, about 79% found once; its top ten account for about 2%. What was sequenced was PBMCs. The receptors stem from a woman aged 45-60 years in good health and CMV-seronegative. CDR3s include the opening cysteine and the closing phenylalanine or tryptophan. The D gene is left open where the match is weak. Part of the rows lack a size; the others show once, few, many or a class for expanded clones.

>once|TRBV7-9|TRBJ1-1|.
TGTGCCAGCAGCTTAGTAGGGGCGGCGGACACTGAAGCTTTCTTT
CASSLVGAADTEAFF
>.|TRBV18|TRBJ1-3|.
TGTGCCAGCTCACCCGGGACTTCTGGAAACACCATATATTTT
CASSPGTSGNTIYF
>.|TRBV27|TRBJ2-3|TRBD2
TGTGCCAGCAGTTTTTCTAGCGGGGGGGGCACAGATACGCAGTATTTT
CASSFSSGGGTDTQYF
>.|TRBV19|TRBJ1-1|.
TGTGCCAGTAGTATGGTCCCGACAGTGAACACTGAAGCTTTCTTT
CASSMVPTVNTEAFF
>.|TRBV2|TRBJ2-7|.
TGTGCCAGCAGTGAAGGGCAGCGTACCTACGAGCAGTACTTC
CASSEGQRTYEQYF
>once|TRBV15|TRBJ2-1|.
TGTGCCACCAGCCCGGACAGTTTCTCCTACAATGAGCAGTTCTTC
CATSPDSFSYNEQFF
>.|TRBV19|TRBJ1-2|.
TGTGCCAGTAGTACCCAGTCGTATGGCTACACCTTC
CASSTQSYGYTF
>.|TRBV28|TRBJ2-1|.
TGTGCCAGCAGAGCCGGAGCAGGGGGGATTAATGAGCAGTTCTTC
CASRAGAGGINEQFF
>.|TRBV5-1|TRBJ2-2|.
TGCGCCAGCAGCTTCAGGGTTAGCGGGGAGCTGTTTTTT
CASSFRVSGELFF
>once|TRBV5-8|TRBJ1-1|.
TGTGCCAGCAGCTTCGGGGGACGCAACACTGAAGCTTTCTTT
CASSFGGRNTEAFF
>once|TRBV5-1|TRBJ2-7|TRBD2
TGCGCCAGCAGCTTGGCCGGGGGGTCCTACGAGCAGTACTTC
CASSLAGGSYEQYF
>.|TRBV9|TRBJ2-1|TRBD2
TGTGCCAGCAGCGTAGTCGGCGGGAGTGCGAGTGAGCAGTTCTTC
CASSVVGGSASEQFF
>.|TRBV7-3|TRBJ2-1|TRBD2
TGTGCCAGCAGCTTAAACCCCCCCGCGGGAGGGCCCTACAATGAGCAGTTCTTC
CASSLNPPAGGPYNEQFF
>.|TRBV18|TRBJ1-2|TRBD1
TGTGCCAGCTCACAGAACAGGGGGCCGAGGGGCTACACCTTC
CASSQNRGPRGYTF
>.|TRBV6-6|TRBJ2-1|TRBD2
TGTGCCAGCAGTCGCGGGAGGGAAGAGAATGAGCAGTTCTTC
CASSRGREENEQFF
>few|TRBV11-2|TRBJ1-1|.
TGTGCCAGCAGCTTAAGCGGGGCGGGAGGGAGCACTGAAGCTTTCTTT
CASSLSGAGGSTEAFF
>.|TRBV12-5|TRBJ2-7|.
TGTGCTAGTGGTTTGGTACTAGTCACCCTGAGCTCCTACGAGCAGTACTTC
CASGLVLVTLSSYEQYF
>.|TRBV4-2|TRBJ2-7|.
TGTGCCAGCAGCCCCGGACAGCCCGCAGACGAGCAGTACTTC
CASSPGQPADEQYF
>.|TRBV4-1|TRBJ1-1|.
TGCGCCAGCAGCCAGACACCCTACACTGAAGCTTTCTTT
CASSQTPYTEAFF
>.|TRBV19|TRBJ1-1|TRBD1
TGTGCCAGTAGTATCCAGGGGGGAATGAACACTGAAGCTTTCTTT
CASSIQGGMNTEAFF
>.|TRBV10-3|TRBJ1-1|.
TGTGCCATCAGTGAGAACGCGGGACGTTTGAACACTGAAGCTTTCTTT
CAISENAGRLNTEAFF
>.|TRBV9|TRBJ2-5|TRBD1
TGTGCCAGCAGCGTAGCCTCCGGGACAGGGGGCCAAGAGACCCAGTACTTC
CASSVASGTGGQETQYF
>once|TRBV4-3|TRBJ1-3|TRBD1
TGCGCCAGCAGCCAAACCGCGGGACAGGGTACAAACACCATATATTTT
CASSQTAGQGTNTIYF
>.|TRBV28|TRBJ1-4|.
TGTGCCAGCACCATCCCTAGAGTCGGGGTAAATGGGGATGAAAAACTGTTTTTT
CASTIPRVGVNGDEKLFF
>.|TRBV19|TRBJ1-2|.
TGTGCCACCAACTCGTGGGGGCAAGGTGAGAACTATGGCTACACCTTC
CATNSWGQGENYGYTF
>few|TRBV7-2|TRBJ1-4|TRBD1
TGTGCCAGCAGCTTCGGTGGGACAGGGGGATTGGAAAAACTGTTTTTT
CASSFGGTGGLEKLFF
>.|TRBV7-8|TRBJ1-1|.
TGTGCCATCACCCCAGCGGGGCGGGAACTTGGAGCTTTCTTT
CAITPAGRELGAFF
>.|TRBV6-5|TRBJ1-5|.
TGTGCCAGCAGCCGGACGGGAGATAGCAATCAGCCCCAGCATTTT
CASSRTGDSNQPQHF
>.|TRBV5-4|TRBJ2-1|TRBD2
TGTGCCAGCAGCTCGAGGAGCGGGACCGAGTTCTTC
CASSSRSGTEFF
>few|TRBV4-2|TRBJ2-1|TRBD2
TGTGCCAGCAGCCGCACCGGGACTAGCGTATACAATGAGCAGCTCTTC
CASSRTGTSVYNEQLF
>.|TRBV7-2|TRBJ2-1|.
TGTGCCAGCAGCCCGGTTCGGCGTAGCGCAAGCTACAATGAGCAGTTCTTC
CASSPVRRSASYNEQFF
>.|TRBV5-6|TRBJ2-5|.
TGTGCCAGCAGCTTTCGGGCGGGGGAGACCCAGTACTTC
CASSFRAGETQYF
>.|TRBV6-1|TRBJ1-1|.
TGTGCCAGCAGCCAAACCACAGGAAACACTGAAGCTTTCTTT
CASSQTTGNTEAFF
>.|TRBV6-5|TRBJ1-1|.
TGTGCCAGCAGTTCGGGGGGCCCTGAAGCTTTCTTT
CASSSGGPEAFF
>.|TRBV7-2|TRBJ1-2|TRBD1
TGTGCCAGCAGCGGGGACAGGGTCTATGGCTACACCTTC
CASSGDRVYGYTF
>.|TRBV4-3|TRBJ1-2|.
TGCGCCAGCAGCCAAAACGGCAGGGAGGTCTATGGCTACACCTTC
CASSQNGREVYGYTF
>.|TRBV27|TRBJ1-2|.
TGTGCCAGCAGTTCCGCCGAAACAGGGACCTATGGCTACACCTTC
CASSSAETGTYGYTF
>.|TRBV9|TRBJ1-1|.
TGTGCCAGCAGCGTAGAGGTGGGGGGTCAGACTGAAGCTTTCTTT
CASSVEVGGQTEAFF
>.|TRBV28|TRBJ2-1|.
TGTGCCAGCAGCCCTGGGGGCGGGGGAAGGGATGAGCAGTTCTTC
CASSPGGGGRDEQFF
>.|TRBV7-9|TRBJ2-5|.
TGTGCCAGCAGCCGGACCCGGGAGCAGTACTTC
CASSRTREQYF
>.|TRBV28|TRBJ2-2|TRBD1
TGTGCCAGCAGACCCTCCCAGGGACAGCTTACCGGGGAGCTGTTTTTT
CASRPSQGQLTGELFF
>few|TRBV4-3|TRBJ1-1|.
TGCGCCAGCAGCCAAGATATAGGGGGGGGTGAAGCTTTCTTT
CASSQDIGGGEAFF
>.|TRBV7-2|TRBJ2-5|.
TGTGCCAGCAGCTTAACAGGCGAAGAGACCCAGTACTTC
CASSLTGEETQYF
>.|TRBV9|TRBJ2-7|TRBD2
TGTGCCAGCAGCCTCGAAGCGGGGGGCCGTTACGAGCAGTACTTC
CASSLEAGGRYEQYF
>.|TRBV4-1|TRBJ1-1|.
TGCGCCAGCAGCTCTGGGGGAGGGTATGAACGGGACACTGAAGCTTTCTTT
CASSSGGGYERDTEAFF
>.|TRBV9|TRBJ2-7|TRBD1
TGTGCCAGCAGCTCCACCGGGACAGGGGGCTCCTACGAGCAGTACTTC
CASSSTGTGGSYEQYF
>.|TRBV28|TRBJ1-5|TRBD1
TGTGCCAGCAGTCCGCGACAGGGTTGGGGCAATCAGCCCCAGCATTTT
CASSPRQGWGNQPQHF
>.|TRBV7-8|TRBJ2-1|.
TGTGCCAGCAGCTACTTTAGGGACTCGACCGGGGATGAGCAGTTCTTC
CASSYFRDSTGDEQFF
>.|TRBV7-2|TRBJ1-5|TRBD1
TGTGCCAGCAGCCCGGACAGGGGGTCATTCTATAGCAATCAGCCCCAGCATTTT
CASSPDRGSFYSNQPQHF
>.|TRBV7-2|TRBJ1-3|.
TGTGCCAGCAGCTTAGATTACAGGGCCGGAAACACCATATATTTT
CASSLDYRAGNTIYF
>.|TRBV19|TRBJ1-1|.
TGTGCCAGTAGTATTACGGGGTTGGGCACTGAAGCTTTCTTT
CASSITGLGTEAFF
>.|TRBV7-2|TRBJ2-6|.
TGTGCCAGCAGCTCCCCCATGGGGCAAGCCAACGTCCTGACTTTC
CASSSPMGQANVLTF
>.|TRBV7-8|TRBJ1-3|TRBD1
TGTGCCAGCAGCTCGAGACAGGGATACATCTCTGGAAACACCATATATTTT
CASSSRQGYISGNTIYF
>.|TRBV7-2|TRBJ1-5|.
TGTGCCAGCAGCTTAGATGGGGGCGGTCAGCCCCAGCATTTT
CASSLDGGGQPQHF
>.|TRBV6-5|TRBJ2-1|TRBD1
TGTGCCAGCAGTACCGACAGGGGATCCTACAATGAGCAGTTCTTC
CASSTDRGSYNEQFF
>.|TRBV13|TRBJ2-1|.
TGTGCCAGCAGCTCCGGACAGCACTACAATGAGCAGTTCTTC
CASSSGQHYNEQFF
>.|TRBV30|TRBJ1-2|TRBD1
TGTGCCTGGAGTAGAGGGGACAGGGGTAACTATGGCTACACCTTC
CAWSRGDRGNYGYTF
>.|TRBV7-9|TRBJ2-5|TRBD2
TGTGCCAGCAGCGTTAGCGGGGGCGGGGAGACCCAGTACTTC
CASSVSGGGETQYF